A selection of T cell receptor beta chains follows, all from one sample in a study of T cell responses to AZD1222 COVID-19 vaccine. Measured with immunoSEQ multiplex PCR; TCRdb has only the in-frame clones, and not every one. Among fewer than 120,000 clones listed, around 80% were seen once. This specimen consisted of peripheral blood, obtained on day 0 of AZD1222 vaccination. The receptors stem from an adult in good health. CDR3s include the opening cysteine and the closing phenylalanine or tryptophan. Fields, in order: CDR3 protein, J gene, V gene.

CASSRGQGSTNEKLFF,TRBJ1-4,TRBV6-2/TRBV6-3
CASSLGTGELFF,TRBJ2-2,TRBV27
CASSLVSENGYTF,TRBJ1-2,TRBV7-2
CASSPETYNEQFF,TRBJ2-1,TRBV4-1
CASSATPQGTSYGYTF,TRBJ1-2,TRBV9
CASSPVRRGSTDTQYF,TRBJ2-3,TRBV28
CAISPGTGGGGEKLFF,TRBJ1-4,TRBV10-3
CASSPNSGGSQYF,TRBJ2-3,TRBV18
CASSLAGTSVQETQYF,TRBJ2-5,TRBV7-2
CASSIAQRGPQETQYF,TRBJ2-5,TRBV19
CASSQSQEGTVSYTGELFF,TRBJ2-2,TRBV4-3
CASSSDRDRYGYTF,TRBJ1-2,TRBV5-6
CATSDPSGTSTDTQYF,TRBJ2-3,TRBV24-1
CAWSPRGYTEAFF,TRBJ1-1,TRBV30
CASSTGGPQHF,TRBJ1-5,TRBV6-2/TRBV6-3
CASSLFGTGDYEQYF,TRBJ2-7,TRBV5-1
CASSTGQGNNEQFF,TRBJ2-1,TRBV27
CASSVGGRASNEQFF,TRBJ2-1,TRBV5-6